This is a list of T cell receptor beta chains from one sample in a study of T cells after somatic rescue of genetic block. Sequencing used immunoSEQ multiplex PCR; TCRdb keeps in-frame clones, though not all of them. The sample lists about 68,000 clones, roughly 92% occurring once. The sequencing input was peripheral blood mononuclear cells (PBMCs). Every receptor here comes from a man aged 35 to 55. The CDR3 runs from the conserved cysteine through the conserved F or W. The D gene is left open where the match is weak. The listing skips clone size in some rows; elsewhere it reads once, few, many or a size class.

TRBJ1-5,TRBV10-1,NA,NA,TGCGCCAGCAGTGAGTCGGGGCAGCCCCAGCATTTT,CASSESGQPQHF
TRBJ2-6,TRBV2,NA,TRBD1,TGTGCCAGCAGAGATGACAGGGCTGGGGCCAACGTCCTGACTTTC,CASRDDRAGANVLTF
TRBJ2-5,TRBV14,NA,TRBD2,TGTGCCAGCAGATCCGGGACTAGCGGCGAGACCCAGTACTTC,CASRSGTSGETQYF
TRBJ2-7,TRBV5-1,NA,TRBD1,TGCGCCAGCAGCACCTACACAGGGGTCGAGCAGTACTTC,CASSTYTGVEQYF
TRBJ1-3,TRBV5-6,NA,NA,TGTGCCAGCAGCTGGAGCAAGAAGAGAAAAGCTGGAAACACCATATATTTT,CASSWSKKRKAGNTIYF
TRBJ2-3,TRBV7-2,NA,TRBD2,TGTGCCAGCAGCTTATATCTAGCGGGGCCTAGCACAGATACGCAGTATTTT,CASSLYLAGPSTDTQYF
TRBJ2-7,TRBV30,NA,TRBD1,TGTGCCTGGAGTAGACAGGGGATCGAGCAGTACTTC,CAWSRQGIEQYF
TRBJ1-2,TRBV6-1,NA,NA,TGTGCCAGCAGTTACGGGTATGGCTACACCTTC,CASSYGYGYTF
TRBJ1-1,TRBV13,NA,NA,TGTGCCAGCAGCCAGGACACTGAAGCTTTCTTT,CASSQDTEAFF
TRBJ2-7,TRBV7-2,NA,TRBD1,TGTGCCAGCAGCTCCGTAGGGACAGGCGCCCACGAGCAGTACTTC,CASSSVGTGAHEQYF
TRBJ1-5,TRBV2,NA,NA,TGTGCCAGCCGCCTACCAGGGGGCAATCAGCCCCAGCATTTT,CASRLPGGNQPQHF
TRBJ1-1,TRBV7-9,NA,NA,TGTGCCAGCAGCGCGGCCTACTCCTCAAGCCGAACCACTGAAGCTTTCTTT,CASSAAYSSSRTTEAFF
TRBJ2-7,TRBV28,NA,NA,TGTGCCACCGGGGGTCGGGCGACCTACGAGCAGTACTTC,CATGGRATYEQYF
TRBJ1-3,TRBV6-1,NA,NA,TGTGCCAACAGGCTTTACTCTGGAAACACCATATATTTT,CANRLYSGNTIYF
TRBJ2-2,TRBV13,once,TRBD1,TGTGCCAGCAGCACACAGGGGGCGCTTTCCGGGGAGCTGTTTTTT,CASSTQGALSGELFF
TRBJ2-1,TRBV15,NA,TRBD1,TGTGCCACCAGCAGGGGTGGGACAGGGGGTTACAATGAGCAGTTCTTC,CATSRGGTGGYNEQFF
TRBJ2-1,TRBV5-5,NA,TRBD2,TGTGCCAGCAGCTTCCCCGGGAGGGCCGGGGAGCAGTTCTTC,CASSFPGRAGEQFF
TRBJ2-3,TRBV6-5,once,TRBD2,TGTGCCAGCAGGCCTCCGGGGGGGCCGTGGGATACGCAGTATTTT,CASRPPGGPWDTQYF
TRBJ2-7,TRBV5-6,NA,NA,TGTGCCAGCAGCGATGACCGGCACGAGCAGTACTTC,CASSDDRHEQYF
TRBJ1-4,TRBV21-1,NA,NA,TGTGCCAGCAGCAAAGTAACTACAGGGACTAATGAAAAACTGTTTTTT,CASSKVTTGTNEKLFF
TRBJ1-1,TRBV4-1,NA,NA,TGCGCCAGCAGCCTAGGAGGAGTGGCCACTGAAGCTTTCTTT,CASSLGGVATEAFF
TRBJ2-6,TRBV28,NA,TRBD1,TGTGCCAGCAGTTTAGGGACAGGGCATCCATCTGGGGCCAACGTCCTGACTTTC,CASSLGTGHPSGANVLTF
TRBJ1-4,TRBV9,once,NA,TGTGCCAGCAGCATACAGATAGACAGCCCTGATGAAAAACTGTTTTTT,CASSIQIDSPDEKLFF
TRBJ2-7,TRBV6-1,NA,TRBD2,TGTGCCAGCGGGGGGGGCTACGAGCAGTACTTC,CASGGGYEQYF
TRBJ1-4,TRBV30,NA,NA,TGTGCCTGGAATCGACCGGGCAGAGAAAATGAAAAACTGTTTTTT,CAWNRPGRENEKLFF
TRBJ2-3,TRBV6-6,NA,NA,TGTGCCAGCAGTCTACCGGACGGGACAGATACGCAGTATTTT,CASSLPDGTDTQYF
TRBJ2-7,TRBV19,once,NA,TGTGCCAGTAGTCCGGGACCGGGTCTTAGGGAGCAGTACTTC,CASSPGPGLREQYF
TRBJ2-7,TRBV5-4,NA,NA,TGTGCCAGCAGCCCGGGGGGCAGGTACGAGCAGTACTTC,CASSPGGRYEQYF
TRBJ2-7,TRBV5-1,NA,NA,TGCGCCAGCAGCTTGAGGCGGTGGGGGTCTGGGTCGTCCTACGAGCAGTACTTC,CASSLRRWGSGSSYEQYF
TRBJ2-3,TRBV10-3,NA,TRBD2,TGTGCCATCAGTGAGTCTCCTAGCGGGACAACAGATACGCAGTATTTT,CAISESPSGTTDTQYF
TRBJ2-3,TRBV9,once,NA,TGTGCCAGCAGCGCTTCAGGGAGTAGAACAGATACGCAGTATTTT,CASSASGSRTDTQYF
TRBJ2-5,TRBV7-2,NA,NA,TGTGCCAGCAGCGGGCGGATCGGGGCCCCCAGGGAGACCCAGTACTTC,CASSGRIGAPRETQYF
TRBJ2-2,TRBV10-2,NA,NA,TGCGCCAGCAGTGAACAGGGGCGGGGGAGGGAGCTGTTTTTT,CASSEQGRGRELFF
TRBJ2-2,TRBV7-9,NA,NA,TGTGCCAGCAGCGGTCAGAACACCGGGGAGCTGTTTTTT,CASSGQNTGELFF
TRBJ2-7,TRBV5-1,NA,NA,TGCGCCAGCAGCTTGGCCACAGGCTCCTACGAGCAGTACTTC,CASSLATGSYEQYF
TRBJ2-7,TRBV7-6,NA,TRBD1,TGTGCCAGCAGCTTAGGGGGACAGTCCTCCTACGAGCAGTACTTC,CASSLGGQSSYEQYF
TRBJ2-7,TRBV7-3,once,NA,TGTGCCAGCAGCTCAGGTGTGGGAGCCTACGAGCAGTACTTC,CASSSGVGAYEQYF
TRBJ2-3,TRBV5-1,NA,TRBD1,TGCGCCAGCAGCTCCGACAGGGAGACAGATACGCAGTATTTT,CASSSDRETDTQYF
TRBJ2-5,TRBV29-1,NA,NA,TGCAGCGTAGAGGACGGGGGCCAGTACTTC,CSVEDGGQYF
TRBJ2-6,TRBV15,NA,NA,TGTGCCACCAGCAGAGGGGGTATAGGAGGGACTGGGGCCAACGTCCTGACTTTC,CATSRGGIGGTGANVLTF
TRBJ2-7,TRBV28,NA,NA,TGTGCCAGCAGTTGGGCGGGAACTGCCTACGAGCAGTACTTC,CASSWAGTAYEQYF
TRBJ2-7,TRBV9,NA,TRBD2,TGTGCCAGCAGCGTAGTAGCGGGAGTTGACGAGCAGTACTTC,CASSVVAGVDEQYF
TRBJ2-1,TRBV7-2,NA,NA,TGTGCCAGCAGCTACTACAATGAGCAGTTCTTC,CASSYYNEQFF
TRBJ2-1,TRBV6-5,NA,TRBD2,TGTGCCAGCAGTTCCCGACTAGCCCCTTACAATGAGCAGTTCTTC,CASSSRLAPYNEQFF
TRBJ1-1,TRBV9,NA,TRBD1,TGTGCCAGCAGCGACTCCGGGACAGGGGTCCTGAACACTGAAGCTTTCTTT,CASSDSGTGVLNTEAFF
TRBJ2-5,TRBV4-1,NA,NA,TGCGCCAGCAGCCAAGGGACCGTAGAGACCCAGTACTTC,CASSQGTVETQYF
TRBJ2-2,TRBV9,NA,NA,TGTGCCAGCAGCGTAGATCCAGGGGAGGCCACCGGGGAGCTGTTTTTT,CASSVDPGEATGELFF
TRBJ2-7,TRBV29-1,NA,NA,TGCAGCGTTGGTCCAACTGCCTACGAGCAGTACTTC,CSVGPTAYEQYF